This entry concerns a single T cell receptor (beta chain). Enrolment of Seattle patients took place during active infection, and they were followed longitudinally. In the original processing: The assay estimated nucleated cells by amplifying reference gene primers. Sequencing was performed with immunoSEQ multiplex PCR; in TCRdb, only in-frame clones are kept and a portion is missing. V and J calls and clone size are as listed in that table; D and trimming were resolved from the DNA. The sample shows 100,000 to 150,000 clones, around 82% of them seen only once. These data originate in a study of blood T cell repertoires in COVID-19. Study as a whole: The samples span acute and convalescent COVID-19 from the United States, Italy and Spain.

The CDR3 extends over 15 amino acids. J was trimmed by 4 bases and V by 0 bases; bases with no gene match: 4. Germline V CDR1 and CDR2: KGHDR, SFDVKD. This TCR came from a man aged 25-45 years with COVID-19, enrolled during active disease. The J gene is TRBJ2-5, the V gene TRBV24-1, with 7 bases matching TRBD2. Sequenced material: peripheral blood. The CDR3 protein is CATSDLRPGGETQYF. DNA for the CDR3: TGTGCCACCAGTGATTTGAGGCCGGGAGGAGAGACCCAGTACTTC.